This entry concerns a single TCR beta chain. No antigen is known for it. The data stem from a study of T cells after yellow fever vaccination. Study-level background: For low cell numbers, libraries were made with SMART-Seq v4 Ultra Low Input. Whole-study findings and limits: The presence of abundant clonotypes contaminating from the bulk population was possible in FACS-sorted repertoires. By day 5 rather than day 15, the secondary response had peaked, though it was weaker.

TCR cDNA was made by 5'RACE template switching, adding a universal primer site and UMIs. Using its own MiXCR run on the 5' RACE reads, TCRdb lists one record per CDR3 protein. The table lists 300,000 or so distinct CDR3 sequences, roughly 8.3% of them singletons. V lost 3 bases, J lost 5 bases, and 6 bases stayed unmatched. Germline lookup yields CDR1 SGHTA and CDR2 FQGNSA. This CDR3 spans 14 amino acids. V usage is TRBV7-2 and J usage is TRBJ2-5; 7 bases fit TRBD1. The sample was PBMCs, taken about 49 days after the first yellow fever vaccination. The sequence was collected from a man aged 18 to 29 who received the YFV17D yellow fever vaccine. The CDR3 sequence: CASSFLTGMETQYF. The CDR3 nucleotides are TGTGCCAGCAGCTTTTTGACAGGGATGGAGACCCAGTACTTC.